One and the same sample provided the 31 T cell receptor beta chains below, sequenced in a study of siplizumab effects on memory and regulatory T cells. Libraries were prepared by immunoSEQ multiplex PCR; TCRdb keeps only in-frame clonotypes and omits some of them. The sample contains 90,000 to 140,000 clones, more than 85% of which appear only once. Sequenced material: CD4+ T cells sorted from blood. These receptor sequences come from a human donor in good health.

This sequence joins TRBV5-6 and TRBJ2-6; possible D gene TRBD2, 5 bases. Looked up from germline, CDR1 is SGHDT and CDR2 is YYEEEE. Trimming shortened V by 2 bases and J by 0 bases, and 12 bases separated the two germline ends. This CDR3 comprises 17 residues. The CDR3 bases are TGTGCCAGCAGCTTCCGGACTGCCAACTCTGGGGCCAACGTCCTGACTTTC. Its translation: CASSFRTANSGANVLTF.

The rearrangement joins TRBV5-4 to TRBJ1-5, with no clear D. The V gene lost 4 bases and the J gene lost 1 base, with 12 bases spanning the gap. Germline V gene lookup returns CDR1 SGHNT and CDR2 YYREEE (reference sequence). This CDR3 has 15 residues. CDR3 sequence reads: CASSVDAGSNQPQHF. The CDR3 nucleotides read TGTGCCAGCAGCGTGGACGCTGGGAGCAATCAGCCCCAGCATTTT.

A note on this clone: The same CDR3 also results from other DNA sequences found in this sample. The CDR3 DNA sequence: TGTGCCAGCTCCCCTCCGCGCTCTGGGGCCAACGTCCTGACTTTC. Amino acids: CASSPPRSGANVLTF. This chain connects TRBV18 to TRBJ2-6; D not certain. The V gene's germline CDR1 is KGHSH and CDR2 LQKENI. The CDR3 extends over 15 amino acids. Trimming pared 6 bases from V and 0 bases from J, leaving 9 bases between.

The J gene is TRBJ2-1, the V gene TRBV5-1; 8 nucleotides line up with TRBD2. CDR1 is SGHRS, CDR2 YFSETQ, per germline. V shed 4 bases and J 10 bases; nucleotides not matched to a gene: 13. This CDR3 comprises 15 residues. For the CDR3, the DNA is TGCGCCAGCAGCCCGGAGGTCGGGGGGGCCTCAGAGCAGTTCTTC. It translates to CASSPEVGGASEQFF.

The genes are TRBV2 and TRBJ1-1, with D perhaps TRBD1 (5 bases). The CDR3 is made up of 14 amino acids. Per the germline V gene, CDR1 is SNHLY and CDR2 is FYNNEI. V gave up 3 bases and J gave up 0 bases, with 8 bases separating them. CDR3 nucleotides: TGTGCCAGCAGTGACGGGGCCTTGAACACTGAAGCTTTCTTT. Its protein product is CASSDGALNTEAFF.

V gene TRBV7-4 combines with J gene TRBJ2-5; either TRBD1 or TRBD2 may fit D (5 bases each). The germline gives CDR1 SGHVT, CDR2 SQSDAQ. This CDR3 is built from 16 residues. With 4 bases removed from V and 5 bases from J, the gap between germline ends came to 20 bases. The CDR3 loop is CASSSRSPTWGETQYF. The CDR3 DNA sequence: TGTGCCAGCAGCTCCCGGTCACCCACTTGGGGGGAGACCCAGTACTTC.

This clone was detected once. The chain combines TRBV14 with TRBJ1-2, with 8 nucleotides matching TRBD1. The CDR3 has 13 residues. V was pared by 3 bases and J by 7 bases, with 4 bases of the junction left unmatched. Germline V lookup: CDR1 SGHDN, CDR2 FVKESK. The CDR3 region has the DNA TGTGCCAGCAGCCAGACAGGGGTTCCTGGCTACACCTTC. It translates to CASSQTGVPGYTF. The entire variable domain, with the rest obtained from reference TRBV14 and TRBJ1-2, is as follows: EAGVTQFPSHSVIEKGQTVTLRCDPISGHDNLYWYRRVMGKEIKFLLHFVKESKQDESGMPNNRFLAERTGGTYSTLKVQPAELEDSGVYFCASSQTGVPGYTFGSGTRLTVV.

The V and J genes are TRBV4-3 and TRBJ1-1, with unresolved D. In germline, CDR1 is LGHNA, CDR2 YSLEER. CDR3 length: 15 residues. V was clipped by 1 base and J by 3 bases, with 12 bases between them. CDR3 DNA sequence: TGCGCCAGCAGCCAAGGATCCGGGTGGGACACTGAAGCTTTCTTT. The encoded protein is CASSQGSGWDTEAFF.

The chain joins TRBV30 to TRBJ2-7, with D tentatively TRBD1 or TRBD2 (7 bases each). V lost 4 bases, J lost 3 bases, and 10 bases lay in between. The CDR3 contains 12 residues. CDR1 GTSNPN and CDR2 SVGIG come from the germline V gene (reference sequence). CDR3 residues: CAWTGGVYEQYF. DNA of the CDR3: TGTGCCTGGACAGGGGGGGTCTACGAGCAGTACTTC.

In this sample, this clone turned up once. The chain couples TRBV19 to TRBJ2-5; TRBD2 matches 8 bases. The germline gives CDR1 LNHDA, CDR2 SQIVND (reference sequence). V lost 5 bases to trimming and J lost 4 bases; unmatched junction nucleotides: 12. This CDR3 is built from 16 residues. The CDR3 coding sequence is TGTGCCAGTAGTCCGGGGGGGGCGCGAGGTGGAGAGACCCAGTACTTC. Translated: CASSPGGARGGETQYF.

The CDR3 nucleotides read TGTGCCAGCAGCCAAGGGACAGGGGGTGAAAAACTGTTTTTT. Amino acid sequence: CASSQGTGGEKLFF. The chain has TRBV4-2 and TRBJ1-4; 10 bases line up with TRBD1. The CDR3 is 14 residues long. CDR1 and CDR2 from the germline V gene are LGHNA and YNFKEQ. Trimming took 1 base from V and 7 from J; bases not matched to a gene: 0.

This clone was observed once. The chain is built from TRBV5-4 and TRBJ2-3, with TRBD2 identical over 7 bases. From germline, CDR1 is SGHNT and CDR2 YYREEE (reference sequence). After removal of 3 bases from V and 1 base from J, the junction contained 8 bases not matched to a gene. CDR3 length: 16 amino acids. CDR3 nucleotides: TGTGCCAGCAGCTCCAGTGGGAGGGAGGGCACAGATACGCAGTATTTT. Protein product: CASSSSGREGTDTQYF.

The chain is built from TRBV6-1 and TRBJ2-1, with 10 bases lining up with TRBD2. Trimming removed 5 bases from V and 8 bases from J; junction bases left unmatched: 9. Germline values: CDR1 MNHNS, CDR2 SASEGT. This CDR3 region has 15 residues. CDR3 in amino acids: CASSPLAGGFDEQFF. The CDR3 DNA follows: TGTGCCAGCAGTCCTTTAGCGGGGGGATTCGATGAGCAGTTCTTC.

This clone was seen once. J is TRBJ1-3 and V is TRBV19, with D possibly being TRBD1 (6 bases). Trimming removed 3 bases from V and 0 bases from J, with 15 bases in between. This CDR3 is 17 amino acids long. The germline CDR1 and CDR2 sequences are LNHDA and SQIVND (reference sequence). In nucleotides, the CDR3 is TGTGCCAGTAGTATTTCCCAGGGGTTGCACTCTGGAAACACCATATATTTT. Translated: CASSISQGLHSGNTIYF.

The chain carries TRBV11-2 and TRBJ2-7, with TRBD2 matching over 9 bases. This CDR3 is 15 amino acids long. V lost 1 base, J lost 7 bases, and 8 bases stayed unmatched. Germline V gene lookup returns CDR1 SGHAT and CDR2 FQNNGV. In DNA, the CDR3 is TGTGCCAGCAGCTTAGCCCCCAGCGGGGGGCCAGAGCAGTACTTC. It codes for CASSLAPSGGPEQYF.

The chain uses TRBV5-4 and TRBJ2-2, with 12 bases lining up with TRBD1. V lost 0 bases to trimming and J lost 11 bases; unmatched junction nucleotides: 5. The germline gives CDR1 SGHNT, CDR2 YYREEE (reference sequence). The CDR3 length is 15 residues. DNA of the CDR3: TGTGCCAGCAGCTTGGCCGGGACAGGGGGCCGAGAGCTGTTTTTT. Its translation is CASSLAGTGGRELFF.

The chain joins TRBV19 to TRBJ2-1; a possible D gene is TRBD2 (5 bases). V shed 6 bases and J shed 3 bases, with 15 bases lying between them. Germline V gene data show CDR1 as LNHDA and CDR2 as SQIVND (reference sequence). CDR3 length: 15 residues. For the CDR3, the DNA is TGTGCCAGTAGAACCCCCGGGGAGAGCTACAATGAGCAGTTCTTC. Amino acids: CASRTPGESYNEQFF.

The rearrangement links TRBV2 to TRBJ2-7, with TRBD2 identical over 10 bases. This CDR3 has 15 amino acids. V shed 1 base, J shed 4 bases, and the junction held 4 bases outside the gene matches. The germline CDR1 and CDR2 sequences are SNHLY and FYNNEI. CDR3: CASSEERGGRYEQYF. In nucleotides, the CDR3 is TGTGCCAGCAGTGAAGAGCGGGGGGGCCGGTACGAGCAGTACTTC.

V gene TRBV6-4 combines with J gene TRBJ2-2, with 8 bases identical to TRBD2. With 5 bases clipped from V and 0 bases from J, the junction kept 5 bases outside the gene matches. This CDR3 spans 16 amino acids. CDR1 is MRHNA and CDR2 is SNTAGT in the germline V gene. The CDR3 bases are TGTGCCAGCAGTCAAAAAGCGGGGGCGAACACCGGGGAGCTGTTTTTT. It translates to CASSQKAGANTGELFF.

J is TRBJ1-1 and V is TRBV19; 7 nucleotides agree with TRBD1. The CDR3 runs to 13 residues. Trimming took 6 bases from V and 5 from J; bases not matched to a gene: 6. Looked up from germline, CDR1 is LNHDA and CDR2 is SQIVND (reference sequence). The CDR3 DNA reads TGTGCCAGTAGCAGGACAGGTCTAACTGAAGCTTTCTTT. It translates to CASSRTGLTEAFF.

V and J are TRBV2 and TRBJ1-3; D not resolved. V was cut by 9 bases and J by 2 bases, with 14 bases left in between. CDR1 is SNHLY and CDR2 is FYNNEI in the germline V gene. The CDR3 is 14 amino acids. The CDR3 sequence: CASKVTRPGNTIYF. The CDR3 coding sequence is TGTGCCAGTAAGGTAACGCGGCCTGGAAACACCATATATTTT.

V and J are TRBV2 and TRBJ2-5; 7 bases match TRBD2. The junction had 10 bases not matched to a gene; V was cut back by 4 bases and J by 5 bases. The CDR3 extends over 15 amino acids. Germline V gives CDR1 SNHLY, CDR2 FYNNEI. Here the CDR3 DNA reads TGTGCCAGCAGTGGTTTTTTGGGGGGGATTGAGACCCAGTACTTC. Its protein is CASSGFLGGIETQYF.

This clone appeared once. The V call is TRBV28, the J call TRBJ2-7, with D unresolved. Germline CDR1 and CDR2: MDHEN and SYDVKM. Trimming shortened V by 2 bases and J by 4 bases, and 6 bases separated the two germline ends. CDR3 length equals 12 residues. The CDR3 spells CASSLLGYEQYF. For the CDR3, the DNA is TGTGCCAGCAGTTTACTGGGGTACGAGCAGTACTTC.

The chain carries TRBV7-9 and TRBJ2-5, with no clear D. CDR1 is SEHNR, CDR2 FQNEAQ, per germline (reference sequence). CDR3 size: 12 residues. Trimming took 4 bases from V and 0 from J, leaving 3 bases between them. DNA for the CDR3: TGTGCCAGCAGCTCCTACCAAGAGACCCAGTACTTC. It translates to CASSSYQETQYF.

The V gene is TRBV5-4, the J gene TRBJ2-7; 10 bases are shared with TRBD1. This CDR3 is 14 amino acids long. The junction had 3 bases not matched to a gene; V was cut back by 0 bases and J by 6 bases. CDR1 is SGHNT and CDR2 is YYREEE in the germline V gene (reference sequence). This CDR3 reads CASSLGTGGGEQYF. The CDR3, as DNA: TGTGCCAGCAGCTTGGGGACAGGGGGAGGCGAGCAGTACTTC.

The rearrangement uses TRBV4-1 and TRBJ1-2, with 10 nucleotides matching TRBD1. CDR1 MGHRA and CDR2 YSYEKL come from the germline V gene. Germline trimming cut 0 bases from V and 6 bases from J; bases unmatched to any gene: 7. CDR3 length equals 16 residues. The CDR3 here is CASSQETGTGVHGYTF. The CDR3 region has the DNA TGCGCCAGCAGCCAAGAAACAGGGACAGGGGTACATGGCTACACCTTC.

J is TRBJ1-2 and V is TRBV9; TRBD1 matches 10 bases. Germline V CDR1 and CDR2: SGDLS, YYNGEE. The CDR3 consists of 16 residues. The V gene end was trimmed by 4 bases and the J gene end by 1 base; junction bases not matched to a gene: 7. The DNA for the CDR3 is TGTGCCAGCAGCAAGAGCCGGGACAGGGGTAACTATGGCTACACCTTC. Translated: CASSKSRDRGNYGYTF.

The chain joins TRBV5-1 to TRBJ1-3, with D possibly matching TRBD1 (5 bases). This CDR3 has 15 amino acids. Trimming stripped 4 bases from V and 4 bases from J, with 15 bases between. The germline gives CDR1 SGHRS, CDR2 YFSETQ. The CDR3 coding sequence is TGCGCCAGCAGCCCGAACGGGGCGAGCGGAAACACCATATATTTT. It codes for CASSPNGASGNTIYF. Full variable domain (missing parts from reference TRBV5-1 and TRBJ1-3): KAGVTQTPRYLIKTRGQQVTLSCSPISGHRSVSWYQQTPGQGLQFLFEYFSETQRNKGNFPGRFSGRQFSNSRSEMNVSTLELGDSALYLCASSPNGASGNTIYFGEGSWLTVV.

J is TRBJ1-4 and V is TRBV30, with D possibly TRBD1 on 5 matching bases. The germline gives CDR1 GTSNPN, CDR2 SVGIG (reference sequence). The CDR3 runs 16 residues. V shed 1 base and J shed 3 bases, with 15 bases lying between them. The CDR3 bases are TGTGCCTGGAGTGGAACTTATACGGGGCCTAATGAAAAACTGTTTTTT. It codes for CAWSGTYTGPNEKLFF.

The V call is TRBV10-1, the J call TRBJ2-3, with 10 bases identical to TRBD2. Trimming at V came to 5 bases and at J to 4 bases, leaving 3 bases not matched to a gene. Germline CDR1 and CDR2: WNHNN and SYGVQD (reference sequence). CDR3 length: 14 amino acids. The CDR3 here is CASSIAGGADTQYF. CDR3 bases: TGCGCCAGCAGTATAGCGGGGGGAGCAGATACGCAGTATTTT.

This chain links TRBV18 with TRBJ1-2; the D is unclear. With 3 bases removed from V and 2 bases from J, the gap between germline ends came to 13 bases. Per the germline V gene, CDR1 is KGHSH and CDR2 is LQKENI. CDR3 size: 15 residues. The CDR3 region has the DNA TGTGCCAGCTCACCCGGCCTGCGGGGAAACTATGGCTACACCTTC. Translation gives CASSPGLRGNYGYTF.